Listed below are T cell receptor beta chains from one sample, sequenced in a study of T-cell reconstitution after alpha-beta-depleted transplantation in children. TCRdb re-called the PCR reads with MiXCR, one entry per CDR3 protein. Altogether roughly 200,000 distinct CDR3 sequences are present, roughly 10% being singletons, with the ten largest covering around 6.2%. The specimen comprised PBMCs from the stem cell graft donor, sampled from the stem cell graft. These receptors came from a human donor who donated a stem cell graft to a child with acute lymphoblastic leukemia. Both conserved end residues are part of each CDR3.

V gene	CDR3 protein
TRBV20-1	CSARDVTGGAKNIQYF
TRBV29-1	CSVEEPWGGYTF
TRBV29-1	CSAKPGGTSTDTQYF
TRBV4-3	CASSRTIKDVSYEQYF
TRBV5-1	CASTLGAEINEQFF
TRBV9	CASSSRQGEKFPDTQYF
TRBV28	CASSLAATGNTIYF
TRBV20-1	CSARSGDTQYF
TRBV4-3	CASSQVSSRDGYTF
TRBV6-5	CASRPRSNEKLFF
TRBV30	CAWNQGGPGYNSPLHF
TRBV29-1	CSVRSVGGRNIQYF
TRBV28	CASSPRDRVFGFNTGELFF
TRBV5-1	CASIATTGGRTEAFF